This T cell receptor beta chain was sequenced during a study of neurological immune-mediated disorders. This clonotype was counted many times. The authors made cDNA by 5'RACE with 10-nucleotide random UMIs. TCRdb independently ran MiXCR on the 5' RACE reads; one entry per CDR3 protein. The sample consists of 20,000 to 25,000 distinct CDR3 sequences, around an eighth of them appearing once. The CDR3 length is 15 residues. Trimming took 2 bases from V and 3 from J; bases not matched to a gene: 6. Germline-derived CDR1 and CDR2 are DFQATT and SNEGSKA (reference sequence). The unsorted libraries were produced from 2 million PBMCs held at -80 C.

This sequence was found in a woman aged 60-75 years with HTLV-1-associated myelopathy (HAM/TSP). Specimen: PBMCs. J is TRBJ2-3 and V is TRBV20-1; 9 bases fit TRBD1. The CDR3 here is CSARKTGGGTDTQYF. The CDR3 nucleotides are TGCAGTGCTAGAAAGACAGGGGGAGGGACAGATACGCAGTATTTT.